The table lists the clone carrying this T cell receptor beta chain with a few counts. The antigen remains undetermined. Amplification used 60 Vbeta primers and 13 Jbeta primers. The protocol was immunoSEQ multiplex PCR, while the TCRdb copy is restricted to in-frame clones and leaves out a portion. The table has 120,000 or so clones, roughly 86% seen once; the top ten hold roughly 2%. The entry originates in a study of cytomegalovirus exposure and HLA in healthy donors. The overall study: Among the 398 genotyped donors, about 81% were placed in the Caucasian-associated ancestry cluster. Overall study results and limits: Several of the most significant clusters appeared linked to common viral pathogens, based on a later analysis. Earlier analysis yielded a pattern in which most TCR beta V segments were productive about 90% or about 30% of the time. A later analysis found that most CMV-associated TCR beta chains appeared HLA-restricted.

Germline CDR1 reads SGDLS; CDR2 reads YYNGEE. Trimming pared 4 bases from V and 7 bases from J, leaving 20 bases between. This CDR3 is built from 15 residues. The source material was PBMCs. The receptor was isolated from a man between 18 and 29 years old in good health and CMV-seronegative. V usage is TRBV9 and J usage is TRBJ1-2, with D possibly matching TRBD1 (6 bases). CDR3 sequence reads: CASSTIGTPEGGYTF. Here the CDR3 DNA reads TGTGCCAGCAGCACTATCGGGACACCAGAGGGTGGCTACACCTTC. Filled out from reference TRBV9 and TRBJ1-2, the complete variable domain reads DSGVTQTPKHLITATGQRVTLRCSPRSGDLSVYWYQQSLDQGLQFLIQYYNGEERAKGNILERFSAQQFPDLHSELNLSSLELGDSALYFCASSTIGTPEGGYTFGSGTRLTVV.